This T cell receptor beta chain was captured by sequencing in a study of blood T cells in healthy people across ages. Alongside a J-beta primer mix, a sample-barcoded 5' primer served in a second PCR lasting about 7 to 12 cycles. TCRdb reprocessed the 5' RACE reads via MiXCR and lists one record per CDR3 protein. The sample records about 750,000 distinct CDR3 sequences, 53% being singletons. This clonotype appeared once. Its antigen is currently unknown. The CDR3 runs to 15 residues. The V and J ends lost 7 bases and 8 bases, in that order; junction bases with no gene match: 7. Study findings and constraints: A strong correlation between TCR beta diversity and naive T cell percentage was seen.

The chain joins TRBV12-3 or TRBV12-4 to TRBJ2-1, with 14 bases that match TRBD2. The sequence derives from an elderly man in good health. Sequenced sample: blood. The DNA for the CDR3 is TGTGCCAGCATTAGACTAGCGGGAGGGCCTCATGAGCAGTTCTTC. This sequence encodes CASIRLAGGPHEQFF.